The TCR beta chain under discussion was sequenced for a study of blood T cell repertoires in COVID-19. Trimming removed 0 bases from V and 3 bases from J, with 6 bases in between. This CDR3 region has 14 residues. From germline, CDR1 is SEHNR and CDR2 FQNEAQ (reference sequence). The method was immunoSEQ multiplex PCR; TCRdb's version includes in-frame clones alone and lacks a portion of them. The sample shows about 40,000 clones, around three quarters of them seen only once. The chain links TRBV7-9 to TRBJ2-1; a possible D gene is TRBD2 (6 bases). The sequenced material came from peripheral blood. The TCR sequence derives from a woman older than 75 with acute or convalescent COVID-19. The CDR3 here is CASSLAGSYNEQFF. The CDR3 coding sequence is TGTGCCAGCAGCTTAGCCGGGAGCTACAATGAGCAGTTCTTC.